What follows are 9 T cell receptor beta chains derived from one specimen sequenced in a study of T-cell reconstitution after alpha-beta-depleted transplantation in children (dated by TCRdb to 2016 to 2017). Read against the paper, the sample's treatment or condition label means: allogeneic hematopoietic cell transplantation with graft depleted of TCRalphabeta T cells and CD19 B cells. The receptor library was made with PCR. Sequencer: Illumina HiSeq 2500. Molecular barcoding was employed in the preparation of TCR libraries, with unique molecular identifiers being used to normalize TCRbeta repertoire quantification. Starting from the raw public reads, TCRdb applied fastp trimming at Q25, assembled clones with MiXCR and retained in-frame beta chains. CDR3 protein duplicates are merged, each entry listing the most common genes and DNA. This sample lists about 900,000 distinct CDR3 sequences; about 29% were detected once. The top ten constitute about 28% of the sample.

The starting material was PBMCs, mostly from graft donor cells, obtained 360 days after TCRalphabeta/CD19-depleted stem cell transplant. These receptors were obtained from a boy under two years old who had a stem cell transplant for SCID, so the T cells may come from the graft donor.

This clonotype was seen only a few times. This chain connects TRBV7-6 to TRBJ2-1, with D perhaps TRBD1 (5 bases). Germline V lookup: CDR1 SGHVS, CDR2 FNYEAQ. The ends were cut back, 2 bases at V and 7 bases at J, with 21 bases in the middle. This CDR3 contains 17 residues. The CDR3 loop is CASSLLLGGRALNEQFF. The DNA of the CDR3 is TGTGCCAGCAGCTTACTCCTCGGTGGCAGGGCACTTAATGAGCAGTTCTTC.

The chain employs TRBV3-1 and TRBJ2-2; D remains unclear. V dropped 1 base and J dropped 4 bases, with 7 bases sitting between them. CDR3 length equals 14 residues. Per the germline V gene, CDR1 is LGHDT and CDR2 is YNNKEL (reference sequence). CDR3 loop: CASSQGWVTGELFF. CDR3 bases: TGTGCCAGCAGCCAAGGTTGGGTCACCGGGGAGCTGTTTTTT.

The chain couples TRBV12-3 or TRBV12-4 to TRBJ2-1; no reliable D call. This CDR3 comprises 13 residues. Trimming pared 5 bases from V and 2 bases from J, leaving 7 bases between. CDR3 bases: TGTGCCAGCAGTCCCCCGGCCTACAATGAGCAGTTCTTC. This codes for CASSPPAYNEQFF.

The chain uses TRBV5-1 and TRBJ2-1; D gene ambiguous. V lost 0 bases and J 5 bases, leaving 9 bases between the germline ends. This CDR3 is built from 14 residues. Germline CDR1 SGHRS, CDR2 YFSETQ. DNA of the CDR3: TGCGCCAGCAGCTTGGGGGCCTTAAACAATGAGCAGTTCTTC. Translated, it gives CASSLGALNNEQFF.

This clonotype was observed a handful of times. This chain joins TRBV4-2 and TRBJ1-2, with TRBD1 identical over 8 bases. V was pared by 4 bases and J by 5 bases, with 15 bases of the junction left unmatched. Germline V gives CDR1 LGHNA, CDR2 YNFKEQ. This CDR3 contains 17 residues. The CDR3 spells CASSLSGTGRTYYGYTF. CDR3 in DNA: TGTGCCAGCAGCCTGTCCGGGACAGGAAGGACTTATTATGGCTACACCTTC.

V is TRBV7-2 and J is TRBJ2-7, with 11 bases lining up with TRBD2. J was trimmed by 9 bases and V by 4 bases; bases with no gene match: 5. The CDR3 consists of 13 residues. Germline values: CDR1 SGHTA, CDR2 FQGNSA. Here the CDR3 reads CASSSGTSGGQYF. The CDR3 DNA reads as TGTGCCAGCAGCTCCGGAACTAGCGGGGGGCAGTACTTC.

This clonotype was detected only a few times. The rearrangement links TRBV6-1 to TRBJ2-5; no firm D call. The CDR3 has 14 residues. Germline V gives CDR1 MNHNS, CDR2 SASEGT. Trimming left V 10 bases short and J 5 bases short, with 20 bases between. CDR3 loop: CATTLLSSRETQYF. CDR3 sequence (DNA): TGTGCCACCACCCTTCTCTCGTCGAGGGAGACCCAGTACTTC.

J is TRBJ1-6 and V is TRBV3-1, with 8 bases aligning to TRBD1. Unmatched junction bases numbered 3, after V lost 5 bases and J lost 6 bases. CDR3 length: 14 residues. The germline V gene encodes CDR1 LGHDT and CDR2 YNNKEL (reference sequence). The CDR3 loop reads CASSAGGPNSPLHF. CDR3 DNA sequence: TGTGCCAGCAGCGCAGGGGGCCCTAATTCACCCCTCCACTTT.

This clonotype turned up a few times. V is TRBV10-3 and J is TRBJ1-3; no definite D call. Germline V gene lookup returns CDR1 ENHRY and CDR2 SYGVKD. V was clipped by 3 bases and J by 3 bases, with 3 bases between them. This CDR3 contains 12 residues. CDR3 sequence (DNA): TGTGCCATCAGTGAAATTGGAAACACCATATATTTT. This encodes CAISEIGNTIYF.